This TCR beta chain derives from a study of blood T cell repertoires in COVID-19. Study summary: Acute and convalescent COVID-19 samples came from the United States, Italy and Spain. PBMCs, B-cell-depleted T cells, or T cells provided the cDNA or gDNA that made up the material.

Cohorts were based on clinical histories the participants reported. Measured with immunoSEQ multiplex PCR; TCRdb has only the in-frame clones, and not every one. Counted here are approximately 330,000 clones, approximately 86% occurring once; the ten biggest clones make up about 4.2%. The TCR comes from a middle-aged woman with acute COVID-19. Sequenced material: PBMCs or T cells enriched from blood (not recorded which).

As DNA, the CDR3 is TGTGCCAGCAGTTACCAGGGTGGGAACACCGGGGAGCTGTTTTTT. This codes for CASSYQGGNTGELFF. The chain is built from TRBV6-5 and TRBJ2-2; a possible D gene is TRBD1 (5 bases). From germline, CDR1 is MNHEY and CDR2 SVGAGI. V gave up 2 bases and J gave up 1 base, with 8 bases separating them. The CDR3 contains 15 residues.